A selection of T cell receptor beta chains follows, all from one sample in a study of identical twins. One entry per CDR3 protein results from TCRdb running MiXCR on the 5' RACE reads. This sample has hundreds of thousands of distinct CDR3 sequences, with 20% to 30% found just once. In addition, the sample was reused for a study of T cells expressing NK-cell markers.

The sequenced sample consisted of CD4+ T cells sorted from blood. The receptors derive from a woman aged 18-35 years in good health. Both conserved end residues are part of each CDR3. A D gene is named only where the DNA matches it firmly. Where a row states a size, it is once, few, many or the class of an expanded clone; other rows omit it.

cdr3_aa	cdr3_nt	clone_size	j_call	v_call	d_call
CSARAQAYEQYF	TGCAGTGCTAGGGCACAGGCGTACGAGCAGTACTTC	-	TRBJ2-7	TRBV20-1	-
CASSYTWTGRGEQYF	TGTGCCAGCAGTTACACATGGACAGGGCGTGGGGAGCAGTACTTC	-	TRBJ2-7	TRBV6-5	TRBD1
CSARASADTQYF	TGCAGTGCTAGAGCATCAGCAGATACGCAGTATTTT	-	TRBJ2-3	TRBV20-1	-
CATALASGTDTQYF	TGTGCCACCGCCTTGGCTAGCGGCACAGATACGCAGTATTTT	few	TRBJ2-3	TRBV2	-
CASSLKGDLGAFF	TGTGCCAGCAGTTTAAAAGGGGATTTGGGAGCTTTCTTT	-	TRBJ1-1	TRBV12-3/TRBV12-4	-
CAISEGYREGGTDTQYF	TGTGCCATCAGTGAAGGGTATCGGGAGGGAGGCACAGATACGCAGTATTTT	-	TRBJ2-3	TRBV10-3	TRBD2
CASSLVALQETQYF	TGCGCCAGCAGCTTAGTAGCTCTGCAAGAGACCCAGTACTTC	few	TRBJ2-5	TRBV5-1	-
CASSQGPGKLFF	TGTGCCAGCAGCCAGGGCCCAGGAAAACTGTTTTTT	few	TRBJ1-4	TRBV3-1	-
CASSHLAGVSTDTQYF	TGCGCCAGCAGCCACCTAGCGGGGGTTAGCACAGATACGCAGTATTTT	few	TRBJ2-3	TRBV5-1	TRBD2
CASSQDWRVSRRNEQFF	TGCGCCAGCAGCCAAGATTGGAGGGTCTCTCGAAGGAATGAGCAGTTCTTC	few	TRBJ2-1	TRBV4-3	-
CASSVHLSTDTQYF	TGTGCCAGCAGTGTTCATTTGAGCACAGATACGCAGTATTTT	few	TRBJ2-3	TRBV6-4	-
CASSLTSGSSSYGYTF	TGTGCCAGCAGCTTGACTTCGGGCAGCTCGTCTTATGGCTACACCTTC	-	TRBJ1-2	TRBV11-1	-
CASSPQGGDTEAFF	TGTGCCAGCAGCCCGCAGGGGGGGGACACTGAAGCTTTCTTT	-	TRBJ1-1	TRBV7-3	TRBD1
CASSTSRTANNYGYTF	TGTGCCAGCAGCACGTCCCGGACAGCTAATAACTATGGCTACACCTTC	-	TRBJ1-2	TRBV9	-
CASSPHPEHSLGNYEQYF	TGCGCCAGCAGCCCCCACCCCGAACACTCTCTAGGAAACTACGAGCAGTACTTC	-	TRBJ2-7	TRBV5-1	-
CASSRQGSHNEQFF	TGTGCTAGCAGCCGACAGGGTTCCCACAATGAGCAGTTCTTC	-	TRBJ2-1	TRBV7-7	TRBD1
CASIPSLSGQETQYF	TGCGCCAGCATCCCCTCATTAAGCGGCCAAGAGACCCAGTACTTC	few	TRBJ2-5	TRBV10-1	-
CSVVSGNTIYF	TGCAGTGTCGTCTCTGGAAACACCATATATTTT	-	TRBJ1-3	TRBV20-1	-
CASSTGTSRSEQYF	TGTGCCAGCAGCACCGGGACTAGCCGCTCCGAGCAGTACTTC	few	TRBJ2-7	TRBV7-2	TRBD2
CASSQELAGSYEQYF	TGTGCCAGCAGCCAAGAACTAGCGGGATCCTACGAGCAGTACTTC	-	TRBJ2-7	TRBV3-1	TRBD2
CASSPRRDQETQYF	TGTGCCAGCAGCCCCCGCCGCGATCAAGAGACCCAGTACTTC	-	TRBJ2-5	TRBV7-9	-
CAGISYEQYF	TGTGCGGGGATATCCTACGAGCAGTACTTC	few	TRBJ2-7	TRBV2	-
CATSDYAGGGVNYGYTF	TGTGCCACCAGTGATTACGCGGGGGGCGGCGTCAACTATGGCTACACCTTC	few	TRBJ1-2	TRBV24-1	-
CSARITGTDTQYF	TGCAGTGCTAGGATTACAGGCACAGATACGCAGTATTTT	-	TRBJ2-3	TRBV20-1	-
CASSLRGQGGTEAFF	TGTGCCAGCAGCTTAAGGGGGCAGGGCGGGACTGAAGCTTTCTTT	-	TRBJ1-1	TRBV11-2	TRBD1
CASSQERGGESEQYF	TGCGCCAGCAGCCAAGAGAGGGGGGGAGAGTCTGAGCAGTACTTC	few	TRBJ2-7	TRBV4-3	-
CASIGQEAYEQYF	TGTGCCAGCATAGGACAGGAAGCCTACGAGCAGTACTTC	few	TRBJ2-7	TRBV6-1	TRBD1
CGHRGAMGGYTF	TGTGGACACCGGGGGGCTATGGGAGGCTACACCTTC	few	TRBJ1-2	TRBV10-3	-
CASSSPQQETQYF	TGTGCCAGCAGTTCGCCCCAACAAGAGACCCAGTACTTC	few	TRBJ2-5	TRBV6-2/TRBV6-3	-
CASKGQGNSPLHF	TGTGCCAGCAAAGGACAGGGAAATTCACCCCTCCACTTT	few	TRBJ1-6	TRBV2	TRBD1
CASSPPTGGSIQYF	TGTGCCAGCTCACCACCCACAGGGGGTAGCATTCAGTACTTC	few	TRBJ2-4	TRBV18	TRBD1
CASSLVRGKREQFF	TGTGCCAGCAGCTTAGTCAGGGGTAAGCGTGAGCAGTTCTTC	-	TRBJ2-1	TRBV11-2	-
CATRVWGPSNEQFF	TGTGCCACCAGGGTCTGGGGCCCCTCTAATGAGCAGTTCTTC	few	TRBJ2-1	TRBV15	-
CASSFRGPNEQYF	TGTGCCAGCAGTTTTCGGGGGCCCAACGAGCAGTACTTC	-	TRBJ2-7	TRBV12-3/TRBV12-4	-
CSGGVGNEQYF	TGCAGCGGAGGGGTCGGCAACGAGCAGTACTTC	many	TRBJ2-7	TRBV29-1	-
CASSFWTGEYGEAFF	TGTGCCAGCAGCTTTTGGACAGGGGAATATGGTGAAGCTTTCTTT	-	TRBJ1-1	TRBV7-2	TRBD1
CATSDPGRGDEQFF	TGTGCCACCAGTGACCCTGGCAGGGGTGATGAGCAGTTCTTC	many	TRBJ2-1	TRBV24-1	-
CASSLWGKQESGYTF	TGCGCCAGCAGCTTATGGGGGAAGCAGGAATCCGGCTACACCTTC	-	TRBJ1-2	TRBV5-1	-